This entry concerns a single TCR beta chain. What it binds is unknown. Negative selection enriched T cells; tumor-infiltrating lymphocyte samples also used EpCAM beads. CCR7 was ignored; memory CD8 cells were sorted as CD8+CD4-CD45RA-. The sample comes from a study of CD39 and CD103 CD8 tumor-infiltrating T cells. TCRdb keeps only in-frame clones here, not all; method: immunoSEQ multiplex PCR. The sample records roughly 18,000 clones, about 90% being singletons. Findings and caveats of the study: DN TIL clonotypes largely overlapped peripheral memory CD8 repertoires, unlike DP.

The sequence was collected from a human donor with head and neck squamous cell carcinoma. The sequencing sample was made of CD8+ T cells sorted from blood. Subset defined: total memory CD8 T cells (CD45RA-CCR7+/-) from blood or uninvolved lymph node.

In DNA form, the CDR3 reads TGTGCCAGCAGTTTAGGGGGTAACTATGGCTACACCTTC. It codes for CASSLGGNYGYTF. The chain couples TRBV27 to TRBJ1-2, with D tentatively TRBD1 (5 bases). Germline V gene sequence: CDR1 MNHEY, CDR2 SMNVEV (reference sequence). The ends were cut back, 2 bases at V and 1 base at J, with 5 bases in the middle. The CDR3 consists of 13 residues.